This TCR beta chain is drawn from a study of T cells after yellow fever vaccination. Study-level points and caveats: Re-detected after boosting: most primary clones, 96% of CD4 and roughly 88% of CD8. It was a small share of clonotypes that appeared in both CD4 and CD8 compartments.

This clonotype was observed a few times. Its target is unknown. Between the trimmed V and J ends, which lost 2 bases and 11 bases, there was a span of 28 bases. CDR1 ENHRY and CDR2 SYGVKD come from the germline V gene. This CDR3 comprises 18 residues. TCRdb passed the 5' RACE reads through MiXCR, listing each CDR3 protein once. The sample has about 340,000 distinct CDR3 sequences, around 3.9% seen once; the top ten hold 20% to 30%. The source material was PBMCs, sampled 5 days after the yellow fever booster vaccination. V usage is TRBV10-3 and J usage is TRBJ1-5; D unresolved. This receptor was identified in a man aged 18 to 29 who received the YFV17D yellow fever vaccine. CDR3 DNA sequence: TGTGCCATCAGTGAGGTGGGTTCTAACTTGTTTCGGGGTTGGACCCAGCATTTT. Translation: CAISEVGSNLFRGWTQHF.